A selection of T cell receptor beta chains follows, all from one sample in a study of OX40 agonist ivuxolimab in advanced cancers. Sequenced by immunoSEQ multiplex PCR; TCRdb stores in-frame clones only, minus some. Of tens of thousands of clones in the sample, more than 85% are singletons; the top ten hold 31%. The sample consisted of CD4+ or CD8+ T cells sorted from blood, taken in a trial of the OX40 agonist ivuxolimab. These receptors were collected from an adult with an advanced solid tumor such as melanoma, head and neck, liver or kidney cancer. The CDR3 runs from the conserved cysteine through the conserved F or W. The order of the fields is D gene, CDR3 length, V gene, J gene, clone size, CDR3 DNA, CDR3 protein. A D gene is named only where the DNA matches it firmly. Where a row states a size, it is once, few, many or the class of an expanded clone; other rows omit it.

d_gene: TRBD1; len: 14; v_gene: TRBV7-6; j_gene: TRBJ1-1; abundance: NA; CDR3nt: TGTGCCAGCAGCTTGGGGGCTGACAGGGGGCTAGCTTTCTTT; CDR3aa: CASSLGADRGLAFF
d_gene: TRBD1; len: 13; v_gene: TRBV6-5; j_gene: TRBJ1-2; abundance: NA; CDR3nt: TGTGCCAGCAGGTCAGGGGGCGCAGAAGGCTACACCTTC; CDR3aa: CASRSGGAEGYTF
d_gene: NA; len: 12; v_gene: TRBV4-1; j_gene: TRBJ2-1; abundance: NA; CDR3nt: TGCGCCAGCAGCACTGTATACAATGAGCAGTTCTTC; CDR3aa: CASSTVYNEQFF
d_gene: NA; len: 14; v_gene: TRBV28; j_gene: TRBJ1-1; abundance: NA; CDR3nt: TGTGCCAGCAGCCCCCGGGGGCGCGACACTGAAGCTTTCTTT; CDR3aa: CASSPRGRDTEAFF
d_gene: NA; len: 15; v_gene: TRBV14; j_gene: TRBJ1-4; abundance: NA; CDR3nt: TGTGCCAGCAGCCAGAGGTTTGGAAGCAGTGAAAAACTGTTTTTT; CDR3aa: CASSQRFGSSEKLFF
d_gene: NA; len: 13; v_gene: TRBV7-8; j_gene: TRBJ2-3; abundance: NA; CDR3nt: TGTGCCAGCAGAGAAGGCGGCACAGATACGCAGTATTTT; CDR3aa: CASREGGTDTQYF
d_gene: NA; len: 15; v_gene: TRBV5-5; j_gene: TRBJ2-2; abundance: NA; CDR3nt: TGTGCCAGCAGCTGGGGGGAATTAAACCCCGGGGAGCTGTTTTTT; CDR3aa: CASSWGELNPGELFF
d_gene: NA; len: 13; v_gene: TRBV7-3; j_gene: TRBJ1-1; abundance: NA; CDR3nt: TGTGCCAGCAGCTATGGCGGGAACACTGAAGCTTTCTTT; CDR3aa: CASSYGGNTEAFF
d_gene: NA; len: 13; v_gene: TRBV5-6; j_gene: TRBJ1-1; abundance: NA; CDR3nt: TGTGCCAGCAGCTTGGGGGGCGGCCTTGAAGCTTTCTTT; CDR3aa: CASSLGGGLEAFF
d_gene: NA; len: 8; v_gene: TRBV21-1; j_gene: TRBJ2-5; abundance: NA; CDR3nt: TGTGCCAGCAGCGACCAGTACTTC; CDR3aa: CASSDQYF
d_gene: TRBD2; len: 15; v_gene: TRBV9; j_gene: TRBJ2-1; abundance: NA; CDR3nt: TGTGCCAGCAGCCCGACTAGCGGGGGGTACAATGAGCAGTTCTTC; CDR3aa: CASSPTSGGYNEQFF
d_gene: NA; len: 12; v_gene: TRBV7-6; j_gene: TRBJ2-7; abundance: NA; CDR3nt: TGTGCCAGCAGCTTAGGGGCCCACGAGCAGTACTTC; CDR3aa: CASSLGAHEQYF
d_gene: NA; len: 13; v_gene: TRBV6-5; j_gene: TRBJ2-7; abundance: NA; CDR3nt: TGTGCCAGCAGTTACGACACCTCCTACGAGCAGTACTTC; CDR3aa: CASSYDTSYEQYF
d_gene: TRBD2; len: 13; v_gene: TRBV19; j_gene: TRBJ2-3; abundance: NA; CDR3nt: TGTGCCAGTAGTATTGGGGGGGCAGATACGCAGTATTTT; CDR3aa: CASSIGGADTQYF
d_gene: NA; len: 15; v_gene: TRBV9; j_gene: TRBJ1-3; abundance: NA; CDR3nt: TGTGCCAGCAGCTCAAATACAGGTCCTGGAAACACCATATATTTT; CDR3aa: CASSSNTGPGNTIYF
d_gene: TRBD2; len: 16; v_gene: TRBV27; j_gene: TRBJ2-2; abundance: few; CDR3nt: TGTGCCAGCAGTTTTCTAGCGGGGGGGCTAGACGGGGAGCTGTTTTTT; CDR3aa: CASSFLAGGLDGELFF
d_gene: NA; len: 14; v_gene: TRBV6-5; j_gene: TRBJ2-2; abundance: NA; CDR3nt: TGTGCCAGCGGTCCGCAGGGTTTTTCCGGGGAGCTGTTTTTT; CDR3aa: CASGPQGFSGELFF
d_gene: NA; len: 15; v_gene: TRBV4-1; j_gene: TRBJ1-2; abundance: NA; CDR3nt: TGCGCCAGCAGCCAGGGGAGGGCTGGGGGCTATGGCTACACCTTC; CDR3aa: CASSQGRAGGYGYTF
d_gene: TRBD1; len: 23; v_gene: TRBV29-1; j_gene: TRBJ2-5; abundance: NA; CDR3nt: TGCAGCGTTGAAGATCGGGGGGACAGGGGTGCTAGTATGACTGGTTTTCCCCAAGAGACCCAGTACTTC; CDR3aa: CSVEDRGDRGASMTGFPQETQYF
d_gene: TRBD1; len: 18; v_gene: TRBV4-1; j_gene: TRBJ1-5; abundance: once; CDR3nt: TGCGCCAGCAGCCAAGCGTCAGAGGGGGCGCTTAGCAATCAGCCCCAGCATTTT; CDR3aa: CASSQASEGALSNQPQHF
d_gene: TRBD1; len: 16; v_gene: TRBV7-8; j_gene: TRBJ1-2; abundance: NA; CDR3nt: TGTGCCAGCAGCTTAGGGGAAGGGGGCTCATACTATGGCTACACCTTC; CDR3aa: CASSLGEGGSYYGYTF
d_gene: TRBD1; len: 17; v_gene: TRBV9; j_gene: TRBJ2-7; abundance: NA; CDR3nt: TGTGCCAGCAGCCCAAAGACAGGGAGATCGAGATCCTACGAGCAGTACTTC; CDR3aa: CASSPKTGRSRSYEQYF
d_gene: NA; len: 13; v_gene: TRBV15; j_gene: TRBJ2-7; abundance: NA; CDR3nt: TGTGCCACCAGCAGACGCAGGGACTACGAGCAGTACTTC; CDR3aa: CATSRRRDYEQYF
d_gene: NA; len: 12; v_gene: TRBV9; j_gene: TRBJ2-4; abundance: NA; CDR3nt: TGTGCCAGCAGTGGGGATCGTAACATTCAGTACTTC; CDR3aa: CASSGDRNIQYF
d_gene: NA; len: 14; v_gene: TRBV7-9; j_gene: TRBJ2-2; abundance: NA; CDR3nt: TGTGCCAGCAACCCCCCAGGGTTCCCCGGGGAGCTGTTTTTT; CDR3aa: CASNPPGFPGELFF
d_gene: TRBD2; len: 14; v_gene: TRBV19; j_gene: TRBJ2-1; abundance: NA; CDR3nt: TGTGCCACCACCCCCCAGGGAGGGCAAAATGAGCAGTTCTTC; CDR3aa: CATTPQGGQNEQFF
d_gene: NA; len: 14; v_gene: TRBV5-6; j_gene: TRBJ2-1; abundance: NA; CDR3nt: TGTGCCAGCAGCTTGGAAGGTACATACAATGAGCAGTTCTTC; CDR3aa: CASSLEGTYNEQFF
d_gene: TRBD1; len: 18; v_gene: TRBV10-2; j_gene: TRBJ2-7; abundance: NA; CDR3nt: TGCGCCAGCAGTGAAGCGGTGCGGGGGACAGGGAATCCCTACGAGCAGTACTTC; CDR3aa: CASSEAVRGTGNPYEQYF
d_gene: NA; len: 14; v_gene: TRBV19; j_gene: TRBJ2-7; abundance: few; CDR3nt: TGTGCCAGTAGCGGCGGAGTTGGCTCCAACGAGCAGTACTTC; CDR3aa: CASSGGVGSNEQYF
d_gene: NA; len: 14; v_gene: TRBV4-1; j_gene: TRBJ2-7; abundance: few; CDR3nt: TGCGCCAGCAGCCAAACCAGGGAGGCGGACGAGCAGTACTTC; CDR3aa: CASSQTREADEQYF
d_gene: NA; len: 15; v_gene: TRBV5-1; j_gene: TRBJ2-4; abundance: NA; CDR3nt: TGCGCCAGCAGCTTCCCCGGGGGACCGGAAAACATTCAGTACTTC; CDR3aa: CASSFPGGPENIQYF
d_gene: TRBD1; len: 14; v_gene: TRBV6-6; j_gene: TRBJ1-1; abundance: NA; CDR3nt: TGTGCCAGCAGTGGGACAGGGTGGGACACTGAAGCTTTCTTT; CDR3aa: CASSGTGWDTEAFF
d_gene: TRBD2; len: 17; v_gene: TRBV27; j_gene: TRBJ2-3; abundance: NA; CDR3nt: TGTGCCAGCAGTCCCCTGATAGCGGGGCCCTACACAGATACGCAGTATTTT; CDR3aa: CASSPLIAGPYTDTQYF
d_gene: TRBD2; len: 16; v_gene: TRBV5-6; j_gene: TRBJ2-5; abundance: once; CDR3nt: TGTGCCAGCAGCTTGGCCGCTAGCGGGGGTCCAGAGACCCAGTACTTC; CDR3aa: CASSLAASGGPETQYF
d_gene: NA; len: 13; v_gene: TRBV14; j_gene: TRBJ2-7; abundance: NA; CDR3nt: TGTGCCAGCAGCCACGGACAGTTCTACGAGCAGTACTTC; CDR3aa: CASSHGQFYEQYF
d_gene: TRBD1; len: 15; v_gene: TRBV4-1; j_gene: TRBJ2-7; abundance: NA; CDR3nt: TGCGCCAGCAGCCTAGGACAGGGGAACTCCTACGAGCAGTACTTC; CDR3aa: CASSLGQGNSYEQYF
d_gene: TRBD1; len: 15; v_gene: TRBV7-9; j_gene: TRBJ1-5; abundance: NA; CDR3nt: TGTGCCAGCAGCGCAGGGACAGGGGGCAATCAGCCCCAGCATTTT; CDR3aa: CASSAGTGGNQPQHF